The clone carrying this T cell receptor (beta chain) was counted ten times or more. Its target is unknown. Looked up from germline, CDR1 is MGHRA and CDR2 is YSYEKL. The V end lost 1 base, the J end lost 9 bases, and 28 bases lay between the germline ends. This CDR3 contains 19 residues. This specimen comes from a study of T-cell reconstitution after alpha-beta-depleted transplantation in children. Study conclusions and caveats: After one year, T-cell counts and TCRbeta diversity mostly came from new T cells. Several patients had high TCRbeta diversity at day 60; it came from surviving recipient T cells and thymic progenitors. There were reportedly several hundred expanded graft clones from which alpha-beta T cells came about two months after transplant.

Unique molecular identifiers were built into the TCRbeta library. MiXCR, run by TCRdb on the PCR reads, gives a single entry per CDR3 protein. The table lists about 580,000 distinct CDR3 sequences, roughly 24% of them singletons. J is TRBJ2-1 and V is TRBV4-1, with TRBD2 as a possible D gene (7 bases). The source of this sequence is a boy under three years old who had a stem cell transplant for acute myeloid leukemia, so the T cells may come from the graft donor. Sequenced here: PBMCs, mostly from graft donor cells, sampled 360 days after TCRalphabeta/CD19-depleted stem cell transplant. DNA for the CDR3: TGCGCCAGCAGCCAAGCACCCTTTAGAGGGGGGGCCGATTATAGTGAGCAGTTCTTC. It translates to CASSQAPFRGGADYSEQFF.